What follows are 12 T cell receptor beta chains derived from one specimen sequenced in a study of blood T cells in healthy people across ages (dated by TCRdb to the mid-2010s). Receptors were amplified or captured by 5' RACE. Data came from an Illumina HiSeq 2500. A second PCR of roughly 7 to 12 cycles was run with a J-beta primer mix and a sample-barcoded 5' primer. In TCRdb, the public reads were trimmed at Q25 with fastp and aligned with MiXCR, with productive beta chains retained. Duplicate CDR3 protein sequences are folded into a single record with the most common DNA and genes. The sample includes about 800,000 distinct CDR3 sequences, with more than 20% observed a single time. Roughly 3.5% of the sample is in the top ten clones. The sample also formed part of further work on T cells of mothers and their children.

Sequencing was carried out using blood. The receptors here all came from a boy younger than 18 in good health.

This chain joins TRBV29-1 and TRBJ1-2, with TRBD1 as a possible D gene (5 bases). Germline-derived CDR1 and CDR2 are SQVTM and ANQGSEA. The ends were cut back, 0 bases at V and 7 bases at J, with 12 bases in the middle. The CDR3 sequence is 13 residues long. CDR3 amino acids: CSVEEQGAGGYTF. The CDR3 bases are TGCAGCGTTGAAGAGCAAGGGGCGGGTGGCTACACCTTC.

This clonotype is a singleton in its sample. J is TRBJ2-3 and V is TRBV6-2 or TRBV6-3; 13 bases fit TRBD2. CDR3 size: 19 residues. J was trimmed by 6 bases and V by 0 bases; bases with no gene match: 12. Germline V CDR1 and CDR2: MNHEY, SVGEGT. The CDR3 here is CASSYSATGTSGIVDTQYF. The CDR3 DNA follows: TGTGCCAGCAGTTACTCGGCTACAGGGACTAGCGGGATTGTCGATACGCAGTATTTT.

The chain couples TRBV24-1 to TRBJ2-6; possibly TRBD1 for D (5 bases). The germline V gene has CDR1 KGHDR and CDR2 SFDVKD. The CDR3 has 16 residues. The germline V and J ends were trimmed by 6 bases and 0 bases, with 11 bases remaining between them. CDR3 residues: CATSIQGPSGANVLTF. For the CDR3, the DNA is TGTGCCACCAGTATCCAGGGTCCCTCTGGGGCCAACGTCCTGACTTTC.

There are a few counts of this clonotype. The chain uses TRBV15 and TRBJ1-1; D is perhaps TRBD1 (6 bases). The CDR3 has 14 amino acids. Trimming removed 2 bases at V and 10 bases at J, with 17 bases between. Germline CDR1 and CDR2: LNHNV and YYDKDF (reference sequence). The CDR3 region has the DNA TGTGCCACCAGCAGAACCACAGGGATATCTGGAGCTTTCTTT. Its translation is CATSRTTGISGAFF.

The V call is TRBV7-9, the J call TRBJ2-3; D could derive from TRBD1 or TRBD2 (6 bases each). This CDR3 contains 15 residues. Germline V lookup: CDR1 SEHNR, CDR2 FQNEAQ (reference sequence). V lost 5 bases and J 2 bases, leaving 14 bases between the germline ends. CDR3 nucleotides: TGTGCCAGCAGCCGAGGGGGGCTAAACACAGATACGCAGTATTTT. This encodes CASSRGGLNTDTQYF.

This clonotype was counted between two and nine times. In DNA form, the CDR3 reads TGCAGCGTTGAAGAATCTAGGGATACGCAGTATTTT. This sequence encodes CSVEESRDTQYF. The rearrangement joins TRBV29-1 to TRBJ2-3; D not certain. The CDR3 has 12 residues. V was clipped by 0 bases and J by 6 bases, with 7 bases between them. The germline CDR1 and CDR2 sequences are SQVTM and ANQGSEA.

At least ten counts were recorded for this clonotype. V and J are TRBV5-1 and TRBJ2-1, with unresolved D. In germline, CDR1 is SGHRS, CDR2 YFSETQ. This CDR3 spans 12 amino acids. Trimming stripped 1 base from V and 7 bases from J, with 6 bases between. CDR3 DNA: TGCGCCAGCAGCTTGCCCTCTAATGAGCAGTTCTTC. This codes for CASSLPSNEQFF.

CDR3 nucleotide sequence: TGTGCCAGCAGTTTATCGTCCGGGACACCGGGGGAGACCCAGTACTTC. It is translated as CASSLSSGTPGETQYF. The gene calls are TRBV28 and TRBJ2-5; weak D call: TRBD1 (6 bases). The V gene lost 1 base and the J gene lost 5 bases, with 17 bases spanning the gap. The CDR3 has 16 residues. CDR1 MDHEN and CDR2 SYDVKM come from the germline V gene.

This chain joins TRBV3-1 and TRBJ2-5; 8 bases are shared with TRBD1. The end of the DNA fits TRBJ2-1 better, so the J call may be wrong. Germline-derived CDR1 and CDR2 are LGHDT and YNNKEL (reference sequence). This CDR3 spans 16 amino acids. The CDR3 loop reads CASSLTGQAIANEQFF. CDR3 bases: TGTGCCAGCAGCCTTACGGGACAGGCTATTGCCAATGAGCAGTTCTTC.

The chain joins TRBV2 to TRBJ2-5, with 7 bases fitting TRBD2. From germline, CDR1 is SNHLY and CDR2 FYNNEI. This CDR3 contains 13 residues. Losses at the gene ends were 6 bases for V and 6 bases for J; bases not matched to a gene: 7. The CDR3 is CASRPGLGKTQYF. Written as DNA, the CDR3 is TGTGCCAGCAGACCCGGACTAGGAAAGACCCAGTACTTC. Based on the CDR3 plus reference TRBV2 and TRBJ2-5, the full variable domain is EPEVTQTPSHQVTQMGQEVILRCVPISNHLYFYWYRQILGQKVEFLVSFYNNEISEKSEIFDDQFSVERPDGSNFTLKIRSTKLEDSAMYFCASRPGLGKTQYFGPGTRLLVL.

This clonotype was recorded a few times. The V and J genes are TRBV20-1 and TRBJ2-7; D gene unclear. Trimming removed 0 bases at V and 0 bases at J, with 9 bases between. Germline V gives CDR1 DFQATT, CDR2 SNEGSKA (reference sequence). This CDR3 has 14 residues. CDR3 DNA sequence: TGCAGTGCTAGAGAGGTTCAGTACTCCTACGAGCAGTACTTC. This codes for CSAREVQYSYEQYF.

The rearrangement joins TRBV5-1 to TRBJ2-5; TRBD2 agrees at 7 bases. The germline V gene encodes CDR1 SGHRS and CDR2 YFSETQ. This CDR3 spans 15 amino acids. J gave up 2 bases and V 1 base, and 5 bases lay outside the gene matches. The CDR3 protein is CASSLTSATQETQYF. The CDR3, as DNA: TGCGCCAGCAGCTTGACTAGCGCTACACAAGAGACCCAGTACTTC.